A single sample is the source of the 9 T cell receptor beta chains below, sequenced in a study of beta chain features in type 1 diabetes. Study-level points and caveats: Shortening of TCRB CDR3s, moderate but significant, appeared in all four CD4+ subsets of Type 1 diabetes patients.

Their cognate antigens are unknown. TCRB transcripts that were expressed got sequenced, as all of the isolated RNA had been reverse transcribed. Sequencing used immunoSEQ multiplex PCR; TCRdb keeps in-frame clones, though not all of them. Of about 360,000 clones in the sample, 10% to 15% were seen once. Sequencing was done on a sample of naive CD4+ T cells from blood. The receptors here all came from a young woman with type 1 diabetes.

The chain uses TRBV7-9 and TRBJ1-4; TRBD1 matches at 7 bases. Germline CDR1 is SEHNR and CDR2 is FQNEAQ (reference sequence). V was pared by 0 bases and J by 5 bases, with 6 bases of the junction left unmatched. The CDR3 covers 16 residues. The CDR3: CASSLAGAGGNEKLFF. In nucleotides, the CDR3 is TGTGCCAGCAGCTTAGCGGGAGCAGGGGGGAATGAAAAACTGTTTTTT.

The rearrangement links TRBV7-2 to TRBJ2-7, with 9 bases lining up with TRBD2. The J segment lost 3 bases and the V segment lost 5 bases, leaving 2 bases of the junction unmatched. Germline V gene data show CDR1 as SGHTA and CDR2 as FQGNSA. The length of the CDR3 is 13 residues. The CDR3: CASSASGNYEQYF. CDR3 bases: TGTGCCAGCAGCGCTAGCGGGAACTACGAGCAGTACTTC. Looking up the rest from reference TRBV7-2 and TRBJ2-7 gives the full variable domain: GAGVSQSPSNKVTEKGKDVELRCDPISGHTALYWYRQSLGQGLEFLIYFQGNSAPDKSGLPSDRFSAERTGGSVSTLTIQRTQQEDSAVYLCASSASGNYEQYFGPGTRLTVT.

The chain links TRBV9 to TRBJ2-7; D may be TRBD2 (6 bases). V shed 4 bases and J shed 2 bases, with 22 bases lying between them. Germline V gives CDR1 SGDLS, CDR2 YYNGEE. The CDR3 contains 17 residues. CDR3 loop: CASSKGVGDSLTYEQYF. The DNA for the CDR3 is TGTGCCAGCAGCAAAGGGGTGGGGGACTCCCTTACCTACGAGCAGTACTTC.

This clone was detected only a few times. The chain uses TRBV19 and TRBJ1-5; D uncertain. The CDR3 totals 13 residues. The germline V and J ends were trimmed by 10 bases and 0 bases, with 10 bases remaining between them. Germline V gene lookup returns CDR1 LNHDA and CDR2 SQIVND (reference sequence). CDR3 protein: CATTTDSNQPQHF. The CDR3 coding sequence is TGTGCCACCACCACTGATAGCAATCAGCCCCAGCATTTT.

This clone has just a few counts. V is TRBV5-4 and J is TRBJ2-7; weak D call: TRBD1 (6 bases). The germline gives CDR1 SGHNT, CDR2 YYREEE (reference sequence). The CDR3 totals 15 residues. V was trimmed by 0 bases and J by 5 bases, leaving 15 bases between them. In nucleotides, the CDR3 is TGTGCCAGCAGCTTGGTCGGGACACCTGGGGACGAGCAGTACTTC. It specifies CASSLVGTPGDEQYF.

The chain carries TRBV4-2 and TRBJ2-3; a weak D match, TRBD1 (5 bases). This CDR3 region has 17 residues. V lost 0 bases, J lost 3 bases, and 16 bases lay in between. Germline CDR1 LGHNA, CDR2 YNFKEQ. CDR3 sequence: CASSQEVWAGPTDTQYF. The CDR3 coding sequence is TGTGCCAGCAGCCAAGAAGTATGGGCAGGGCCTACAGATACGCAGTATTTT.

This clone was detected only a few times. The chain couples TRBV5-1 to TRBJ2-1, with D tentatively TRBD2 (6 bases). The CDR3 spans 16 residues. Germline CDR1 and CDR2: SGHRS and YFSETQ. Between the trimmed V and J ends, which lost 7 bases and 6 bases, there was a span of 23 bases. The CDR3 here is CASRFTWGLTGNEQFF. Here the CDR3 DNA reads TGCGCCAGCCGGTTCACGTGGGGACTTACTGGCAATGAGCAGTTCTTC.

The V gene is TRBV9, the J gene TRBJ2-3; maybe TRBD1 (5 bases). Germline CDR1 SGDLS, CDR2 YYNGEE. The V and J ends lost 0 bases and 4 bases respectively, with 9 bases between them. The CDR3 loop spans 14 amino acids. CDR3 DNA sequence: TGTGCCAGCAGCGTAGGGGCAGGGCCAGATACGCAGTATTTT. It codes for CASSVGAGPDTQYF.

The V gene is TRBV5-4, the J gene TRBJ1-1; TRBD1 matches 7 bases. This CDR3 spans 15 amino acids. The J segment lost 0 bases and the V segment lost 3 bases, leaving 5 bases of the junction unmatched. Germline V CDR1 and CDR2: SGHNT, YYREEE (reference sequence). CDR3 sequence (DNA): TGTGCCAGCAGCTCGGGACAGCATATGAACACTGAAGCTTTCTTT. The encoded protein is CASSSGQHMNTEAFF.